This T cell receptor (beta chain) originates from a study of radiation and T cells in renal cell carcinoma. General study points: In blood, top tumor clones expanded by 2 weeks, shrinking by 4.

Repertoires were generated with immunoSEQ multiplex PCR, while TCRdb's copy carries only in-frame clones and drops some. The table lists some 150,000 clones, approximately 91% of them singletons, with 12% in the top ten. With respect to this clone: Its antigen is unknown. One end of the junction fails to match germline, which may point to a read error.

Time point described: baseline pretreatment blood. As to treatment: 15 Gy SBRT to primary tumor, nephrectomy 4 weeks later. This CDR3 has 19 amino acids. Germline CDR1 is SSHAT and CDR2 is FNYEAQ (reference sequence). The V and J genes are TRBV7-7 and TRBJ1-5; D call uncertain. Sequencing used blood, obtained from a patient whose treatment included radiotherapy and nephrectomy. The receptor was isolated from a woman aged 50 to 65 with renal cell carcinoma. The DNA of the CDR3 is TGTGCTAGCAGCACTAGTAGCCCCTGTATACGCGGGTCAAATCAGCCCCAGCATTTT. Translating gives CASSTSSPCIRGSNQPQHF.